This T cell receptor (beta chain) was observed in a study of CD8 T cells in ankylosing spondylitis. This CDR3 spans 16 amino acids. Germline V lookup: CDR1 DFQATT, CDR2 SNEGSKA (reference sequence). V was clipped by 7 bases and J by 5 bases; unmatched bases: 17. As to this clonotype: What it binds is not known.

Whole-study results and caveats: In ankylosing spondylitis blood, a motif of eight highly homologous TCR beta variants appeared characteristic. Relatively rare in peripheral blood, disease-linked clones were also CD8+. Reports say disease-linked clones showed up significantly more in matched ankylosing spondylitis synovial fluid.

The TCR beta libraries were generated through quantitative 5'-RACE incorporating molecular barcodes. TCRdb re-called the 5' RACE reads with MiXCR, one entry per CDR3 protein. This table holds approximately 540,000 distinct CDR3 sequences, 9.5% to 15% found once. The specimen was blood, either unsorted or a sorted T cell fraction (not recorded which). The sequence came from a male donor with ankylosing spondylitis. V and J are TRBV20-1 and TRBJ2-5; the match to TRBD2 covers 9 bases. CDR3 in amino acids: CSERREGRGLAETQYF. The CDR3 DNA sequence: TGCAGTGAGCGGCGGGAGGGCCGAGGTTTAGCGGAGACCCAGTACTTC.